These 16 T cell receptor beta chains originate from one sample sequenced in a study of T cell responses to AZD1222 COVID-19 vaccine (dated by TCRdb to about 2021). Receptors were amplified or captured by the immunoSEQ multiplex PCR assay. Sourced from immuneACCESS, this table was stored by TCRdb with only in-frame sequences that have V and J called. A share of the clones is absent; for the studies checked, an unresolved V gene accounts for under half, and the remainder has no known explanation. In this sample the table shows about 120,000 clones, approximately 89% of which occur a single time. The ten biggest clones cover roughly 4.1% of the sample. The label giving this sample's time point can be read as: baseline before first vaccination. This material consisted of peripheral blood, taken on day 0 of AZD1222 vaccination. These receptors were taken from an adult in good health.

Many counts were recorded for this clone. CDR3 sequence reads: CASSYEWGRSYEQYF. The CDR3 DNA follows: TGTGCCAGCAGTTACGAGTGGGGACGGTCCTACGAGCAGTACTTC. The chain joins TRBV6-2 or TRBV6-3 to TRBJ2-7, with D possibly being TRBD1 or TRBD2 (5 bases each). The V end was cut by 2 bases, the J end by 1 base, with 12 bases between. This CDR3 has 15 residues. Germline V gives CDR1 MNHEY, CDR2 SVGEGT.

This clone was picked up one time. CDR3 sequence reads: CAWSGLGETQYF. Here the CDR3 DNA reads TGTGCCTGGAGTGGGCTTGGAGAGACCCAGTACTTC. The chain is built from TRBV30 and TRBJ2-5, with no clear D. There are 12 residues in the CDR3. Trimming cost V 1 base and J 4 bases, with 7 bases left between them. The V gene's germline CDR1 is GTSNPN and CDR2 SVGIG (reference sequence).

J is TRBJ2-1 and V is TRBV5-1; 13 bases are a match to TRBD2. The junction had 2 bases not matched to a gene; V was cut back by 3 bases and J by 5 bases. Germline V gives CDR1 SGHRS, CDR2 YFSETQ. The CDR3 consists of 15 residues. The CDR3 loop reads CASSSGLAGNNEQFF. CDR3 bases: TGCGCCAGCAGCTCGGGACTAGCGGGGAACAATGAGCAGTTCTTC. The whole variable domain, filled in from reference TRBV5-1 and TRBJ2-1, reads KAGVTQTPRYLIKTRGQQVTLSCSPISGHRSVSWYQQTPGQGLQFLFEYFSETQRNKGNFPGRFSGRQFSNSRSEMNVSTLELGDSALYLCASSSGLAGNNEQFFGPGTRLTVL.

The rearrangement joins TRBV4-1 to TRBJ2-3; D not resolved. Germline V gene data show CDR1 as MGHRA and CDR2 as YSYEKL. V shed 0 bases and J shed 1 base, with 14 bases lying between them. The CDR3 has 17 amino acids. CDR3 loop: CASSQDGYPRRTDTQYF. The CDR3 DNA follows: TGCGCCAGCAGCCAAGATGGGTACCCCAGACGCACAGATACGCAGTATTTT.

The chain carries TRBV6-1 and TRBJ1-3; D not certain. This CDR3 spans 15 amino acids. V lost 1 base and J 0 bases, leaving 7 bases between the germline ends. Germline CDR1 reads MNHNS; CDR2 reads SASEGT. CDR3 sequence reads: CASSEVVGSGNTIYF. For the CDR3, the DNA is TGTGCCAGCAGTGAAGTAGTTGGCTCTGGAAACACCATATATTTT.

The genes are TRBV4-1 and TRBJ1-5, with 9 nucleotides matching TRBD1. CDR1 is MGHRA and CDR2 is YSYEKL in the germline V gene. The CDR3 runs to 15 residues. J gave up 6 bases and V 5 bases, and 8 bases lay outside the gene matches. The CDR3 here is CASSATGGSGQPQHF. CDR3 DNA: TGCGCCAGCAGCGCAACAGGGGGCTCTGGTCAGCCCCAGCATTTT.

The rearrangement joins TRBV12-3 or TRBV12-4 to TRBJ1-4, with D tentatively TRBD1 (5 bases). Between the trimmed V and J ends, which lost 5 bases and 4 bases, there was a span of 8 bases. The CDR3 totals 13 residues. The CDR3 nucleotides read TGTGCCAGCAGTCGGGGGAATAATGAAAAACTGTTTTTT. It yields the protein CASSRGNNEKLFF.

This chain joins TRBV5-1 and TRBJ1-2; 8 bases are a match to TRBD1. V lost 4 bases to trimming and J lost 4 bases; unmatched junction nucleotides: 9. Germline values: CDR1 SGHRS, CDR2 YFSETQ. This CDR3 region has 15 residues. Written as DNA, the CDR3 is TGCGCCAGCAGCATCGGACAGGGTGCGTCCTATGGCTACACCTTC. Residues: CASSIGQGASYGYTF.

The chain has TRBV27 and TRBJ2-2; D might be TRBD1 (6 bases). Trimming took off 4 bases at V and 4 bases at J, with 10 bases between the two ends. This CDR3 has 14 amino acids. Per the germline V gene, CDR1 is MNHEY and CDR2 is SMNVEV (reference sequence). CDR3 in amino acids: CASSYRTATGELFF. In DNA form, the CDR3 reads TGTGCCAGCAGTTACAGGACAGCCACCGGGGAGCTGTTTTTT.

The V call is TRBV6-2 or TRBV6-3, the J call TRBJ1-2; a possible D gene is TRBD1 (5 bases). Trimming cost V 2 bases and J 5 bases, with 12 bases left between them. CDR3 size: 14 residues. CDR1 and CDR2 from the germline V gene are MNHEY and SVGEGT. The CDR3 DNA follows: TGTGCCAGCAGTTACACGGGACTGAATTATGGCTACACCTTC. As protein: CASSYTGLNYGYTF.

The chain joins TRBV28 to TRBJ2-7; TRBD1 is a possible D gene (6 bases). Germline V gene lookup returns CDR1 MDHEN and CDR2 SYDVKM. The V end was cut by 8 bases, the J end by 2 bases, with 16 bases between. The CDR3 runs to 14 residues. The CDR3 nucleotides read TGTGCCAGCGGCCCCGGGACATTCCCCTACGAGCAGTACTTC. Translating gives CASGPGTFPYEQYF.

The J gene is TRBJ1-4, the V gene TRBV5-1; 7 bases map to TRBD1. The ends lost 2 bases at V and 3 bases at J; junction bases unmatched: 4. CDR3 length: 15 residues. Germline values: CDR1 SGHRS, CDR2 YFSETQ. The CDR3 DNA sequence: TGCGCCAGCAGCTTAGGAGGGACAGCTAATGAAAAACTGTTTTTT. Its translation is CASSLGGTANEKLFF.

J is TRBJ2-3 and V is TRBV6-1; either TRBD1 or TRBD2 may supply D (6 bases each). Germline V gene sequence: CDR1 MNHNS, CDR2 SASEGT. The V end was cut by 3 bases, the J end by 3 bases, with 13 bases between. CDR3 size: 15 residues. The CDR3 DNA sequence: TGTGCCAGCAGTGACGTTGGGGGGCTGACAGATACGCAGTATTTT. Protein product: CASSDVGGLTDTQYF.

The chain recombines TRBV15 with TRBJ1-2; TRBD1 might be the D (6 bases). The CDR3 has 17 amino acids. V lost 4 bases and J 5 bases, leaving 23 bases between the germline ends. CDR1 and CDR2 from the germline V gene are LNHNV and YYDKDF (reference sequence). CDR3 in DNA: TGTGCCACCAGCACCATCCCCGTAACAACAGGGTCGTATGGCTACACCTTC. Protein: CATSTIPVTTGSYGYTF. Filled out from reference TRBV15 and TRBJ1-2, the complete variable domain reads DAMVIQNPRYQVTQFGKPVTLSCSQTLNHNVMYWYQQKSSQAPKLLFHYYDKDFNNEADTPDNFQSRRPNTSFCFLDIRSPGLGDTAMYLCATSTIPVTTGSYGYTFGSGTRLTVV.

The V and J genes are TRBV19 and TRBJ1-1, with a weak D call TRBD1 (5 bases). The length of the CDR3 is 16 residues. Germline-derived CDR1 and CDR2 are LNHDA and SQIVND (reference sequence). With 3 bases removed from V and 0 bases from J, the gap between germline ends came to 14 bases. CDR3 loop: CASSIPGGIMNTEAFF. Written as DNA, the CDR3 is TGTGCCAGTAGTATCCCCGGGGGGATTATGAACACTGAAGCTTTCTTT.

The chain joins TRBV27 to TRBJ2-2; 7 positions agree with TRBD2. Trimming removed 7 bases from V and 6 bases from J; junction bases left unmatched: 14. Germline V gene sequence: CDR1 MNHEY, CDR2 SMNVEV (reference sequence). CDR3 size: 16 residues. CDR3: CASKRNGRTVPGELFF. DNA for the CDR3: TGTGCCAGCAAAAGAAACGGGAGGACCGTCCCCGGGGAGCTGTTTTTT.